This T cell receptor beta chain was sequenced during a study of post-analysis software for immune sequencing data. Study-level findings and limits: Roughly five TRBV segments appeared more often in patients than in controls, and TRBV5-6, TRBV5-1 and TRBV20-1 were among these.

TCR beta cDNA libraries included unique molecular identifiers. Each CDR3 protein gets one entry after TCRdb re-called the PCR reads with MiXCR. The data show roughly 700,000 distinct CDR3 sequences, 25% to 30% seen once. There are 13 residues in the CDR3. Trimming removed 0 bases at V and 4 bases at J, with 5 bases between. CDR1 LGHNA and CDR2 YNFKEQ come from the germline V gene. This clonotype was counted many times. What it recognizes is unknown. The chain joins TRBV4-2 to TRBJ2-3; D is unclear. What was sequenced was blood. The TCR was taken from a girl aged 10 to 17 with multiple sclerosis. CDR3 protein: CASSQDSPDTQYF. The DNA of the CDR3 is TGTGCCAGCAGCCAAGATAGTCCAGATACGCAGTATTTT.